This TCR beta chain was captured in a study of blood T cell repertoires in COVID-19. Study information: Sites in the United States, Italy and Spain provided acute and convalescent COVID-19 samples. PBMCs, B-cell-depleted T cells, or T cells were the source of the cDNA or gDNA that made up the material.

Germline V gene lookup returns CDR1 LGHNA and CDR2 YSLEER. The V and J ends lost 1 base and 0 bases respectively, with 10 bases between them. CDR3 size: 16 residues. TCRdb keeps only in-frame clones here, not all; method: immunoSEQ multiplex PCR. The profile shows about 270,000 clones, more than 65% of them singletons. Sequencing was carried out using peripheral blood. The TCR was taken from a woman aged 18 to 35 with acute or convalescent COVID-19. The chain is built from TRBV4-3 and TRBJ1-3; D ambiguous. CDR3 bases: TGCGCCAGCAGCCAAGGAGGAGAATACTCTGGAAACACCATATATTTT. Its translation is CASSQGGEYSGNTIYF.